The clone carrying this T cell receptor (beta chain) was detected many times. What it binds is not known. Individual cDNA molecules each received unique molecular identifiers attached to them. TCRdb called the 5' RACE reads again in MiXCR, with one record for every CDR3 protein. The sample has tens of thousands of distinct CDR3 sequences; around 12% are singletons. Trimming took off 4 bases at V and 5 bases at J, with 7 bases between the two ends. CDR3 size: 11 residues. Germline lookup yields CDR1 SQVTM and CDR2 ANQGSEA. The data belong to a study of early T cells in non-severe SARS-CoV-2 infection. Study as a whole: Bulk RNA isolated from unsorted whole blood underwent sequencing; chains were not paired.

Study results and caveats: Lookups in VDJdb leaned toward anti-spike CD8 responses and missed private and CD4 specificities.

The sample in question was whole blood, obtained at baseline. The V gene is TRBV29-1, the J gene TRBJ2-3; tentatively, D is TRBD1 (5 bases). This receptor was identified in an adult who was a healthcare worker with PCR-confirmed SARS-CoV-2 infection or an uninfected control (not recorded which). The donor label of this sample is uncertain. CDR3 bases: TGCAGCGTTGGGGGCGGAGATACGCAGTATTTT. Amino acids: CSVGGGDTQYF.